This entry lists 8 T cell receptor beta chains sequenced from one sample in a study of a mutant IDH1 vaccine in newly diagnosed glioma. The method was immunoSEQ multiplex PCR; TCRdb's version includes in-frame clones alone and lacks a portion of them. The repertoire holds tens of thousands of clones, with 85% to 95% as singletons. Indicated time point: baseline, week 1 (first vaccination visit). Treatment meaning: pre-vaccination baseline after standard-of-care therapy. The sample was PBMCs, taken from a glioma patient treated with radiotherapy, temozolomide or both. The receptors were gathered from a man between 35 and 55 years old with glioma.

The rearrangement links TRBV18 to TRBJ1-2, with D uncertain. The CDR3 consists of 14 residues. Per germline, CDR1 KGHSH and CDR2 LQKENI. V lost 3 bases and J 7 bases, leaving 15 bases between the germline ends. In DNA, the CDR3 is TGTGCCAGCTCACCTACCGGGTCCCGGGTTGGCTACACCTTC. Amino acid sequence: CASSPTGSRVGYTF.

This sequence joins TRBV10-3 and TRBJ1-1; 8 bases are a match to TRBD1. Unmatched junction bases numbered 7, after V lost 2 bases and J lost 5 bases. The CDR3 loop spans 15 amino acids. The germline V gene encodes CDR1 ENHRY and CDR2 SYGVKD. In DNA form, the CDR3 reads TGTGCCATCAGTGAGGGATGGGACAGGAGAACTGAAGCTTTCTTT. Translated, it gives CAISEGWDRRTEAFF.

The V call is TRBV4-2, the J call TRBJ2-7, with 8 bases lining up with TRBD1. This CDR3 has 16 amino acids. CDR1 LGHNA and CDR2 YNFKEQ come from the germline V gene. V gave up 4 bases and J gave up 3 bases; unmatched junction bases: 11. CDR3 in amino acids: CASSLDPDRGGYEQYF. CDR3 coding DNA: TGTGCCAGCAGCCTCGATCCAGACAGGGGAGGCTACGAGCAGTACTTC.

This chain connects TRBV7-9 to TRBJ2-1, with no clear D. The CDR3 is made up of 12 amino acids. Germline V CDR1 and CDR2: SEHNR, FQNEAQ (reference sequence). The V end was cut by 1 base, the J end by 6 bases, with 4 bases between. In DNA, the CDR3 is TGTGCCAGCAGCTTAGTAGTCAATGAGCAGTTCTTC. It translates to CASSLVVNEQFF.

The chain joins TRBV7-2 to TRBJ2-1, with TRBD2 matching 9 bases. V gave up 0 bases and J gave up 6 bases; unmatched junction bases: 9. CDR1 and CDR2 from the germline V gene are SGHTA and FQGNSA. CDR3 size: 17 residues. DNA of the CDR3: TGTGCCAGCAGCTTAGCGGTGGGTAGCGGGAGAGGCAATGAGCAGTTCTTC. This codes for CASSLAVGSGRGNEQFF.

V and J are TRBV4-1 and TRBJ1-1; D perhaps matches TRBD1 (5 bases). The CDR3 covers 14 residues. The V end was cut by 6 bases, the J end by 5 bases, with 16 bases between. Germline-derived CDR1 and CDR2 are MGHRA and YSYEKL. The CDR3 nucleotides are TGCGCCAGCAGAAGCCAGGGAGGGCGGACTGAAGCTTTCTTT. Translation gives CASRSQGGRTEAFF.

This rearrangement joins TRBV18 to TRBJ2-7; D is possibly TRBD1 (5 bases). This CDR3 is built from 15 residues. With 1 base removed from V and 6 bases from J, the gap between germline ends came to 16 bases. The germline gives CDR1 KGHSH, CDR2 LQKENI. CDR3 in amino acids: CASSPHPPGSSEQYF. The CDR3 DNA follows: TGTGCCAGCTCACCACATCCTCCAGGGTCGAGCGAGCAGTACTTC.

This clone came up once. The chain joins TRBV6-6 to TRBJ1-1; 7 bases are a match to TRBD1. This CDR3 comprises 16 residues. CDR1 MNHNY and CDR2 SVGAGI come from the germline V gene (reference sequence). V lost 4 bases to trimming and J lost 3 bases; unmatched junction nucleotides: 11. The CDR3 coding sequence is TGTGCCAGCAGTTCCACAGGGGCTACGAGCGACACTGAAGCTTTCTTT. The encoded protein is CASSSTGATSDTEAFF.